This paragraph reports one TCR beta chain. No antigen is known for it. No base quality information exists; no much larger clone differs at one position. The same CDR3 is also encoded by other DNA sequences in this sample. CDR1 and CDR2, per the germline V gene (reference sequence), are SEHNR and FQNEAQ. V was cut back by 5 bases and J by 1 base, leaving a gap of 8 bases between them. Its CDR3 holds 13 amino acids, cysteine through phenylalanine. Kept here is only the CDR3 DNA, which spans 39 bases and is read in frame from base 1. The cohort comprised some 680 healthy bone marrow donors. Cohort members were all nominally healthy when sampled, although unrecorded immune exposures were likely present. The donor tested CMV seronegative, placing the donor among the approximately 400 seronegative members of the cohort. A peripheral blood sample was collected from each donor, and TCR beta sequencing was performed on peripheral blood mononuclear cells. The Qiagen DNeasy Blood Extraction Kit was used to extract genomic DNA from the blood cell samples.

This entry is derived from a study of cytomegalovirus exposure and HLA in healthy donors (dated by TCRdb to between 2016 and 2019). Looking at the study overall: In an earlier analysis of 587 of the donors, about 270 Gb of sequence data and some 100 million unique TCR beta sequences from about 179 million T cells were reported. Of the approximately 400 genotyped donors, around 81% fell in the genetic ancestry cluster associated with self-reported Caucasian donors. A later genetic analysis used genome-wide SNP genotypes for about 60% of the roughly 700 donors, treating that subset as a discovery cohort. In a later analysis, previously published TCR beta repertoires from 550 to 750 donors were re-analyzed and high-resolution HLA genotyping was added so that TCR occurrence patterns could be studied. All discovery cohort repertoires had been generated using a single sequencing platform. Class I and class II HLA loci were covered by the typing at four-digit resolution. To decide whether each TCR beta V gene segment behaved as functional or pseudogenic, an earlier analysis of some 580 of the donors relied on high-throughput TCR beta sequencing. Typing coverage varied by locus: roughly 629-640 donors for A, B, C, DRB1 and DQB1; some 520 for DQA1; over 600 for DPA1; around 450 for DPB1. A few DR-DQ haplotypes were treated as single units for association and clustering because of strong linkage in the cohort. The study was designed to test whether signatures of past pathogen exposure could be identified by cataloging public T cell receptors. To predict cytomegalovirus infection status, the study brought together high-throughput TCR immunosequencing, statistical association of individual TCRs with disease status, and machine learning. Besides the first cohort of 500 to 700 subjects, a separate validation cohort made up of 120 different subjects was used. The study used immunosequencing to profile the T cell repertoires of approximately 640 subjects and linked those repertoires to cytomegalovirus serostatus. Among 398 genotyped donors of the cohort, an average of approximately 230,000 unique TCR beta nucleotide sequences were sequenced per donor, 15% to 20% of them non-productive. An early release covering about 600 HLA-typed donors comprised about 300 gigabases of sequencing data and 85 million or so unique TCR sequences. Alongside the repertoire data, information on donor age, sex, ethnicity and CMV serostatus was compiled. Rather than using new phenotypic data, the later analysis identified candidate immune exposures from TCR beta sequences and from how often those sequences occurred across donors. Points the paper makes about the study in general: Roughly 17 rarely observed V segments, including chromosome 9 orphons, were excluded from the earlier analysis of several hundred of the donors because counts were too low. The sequencing pipeline was judged likely to have produced a cluster of highly shared sequence variants as a technical artifact. In an earlier analysis of 587 of the donors, most TCR beta V segments were observed in productive rearrangements about 87% or about 30% of the time, broadly matching IMGT annotations. Compared with equally common non-associated chains, HLA-associated TCR beta chains in a later analysis were more clonally expanded and had lower generation probabilities. According to the authors, the approach could potentially be generalized to other disease states and immunological phenotypes. Several of the top co-occurrence clusters appeared to be linked to parvovirus B19, influenza, CMV and Epstein-Barr virus, according to a later analysis. In a later analysis, TCR association rates were found to vary across HLA loci, with the most associated TCRs seen for DRB1 alleles and the fewest for HLA-C alleles. Three of the identified cytomegalovirus-associated TCR beta chains were confirmed in vitro to be specific for cytomegalovirus antigens. Specific HLA alleles were associated with 15,000 to 20,000 TCR beta sequences at a false discovery rate of 0.05 in a later analysis. In a later genetic analysis, a missense DCLRE1C variant was associated with V-gene and J-gene trimming of TCR beta chains, and the association was replicated in an independent cohort. In both the original and validation cohorts, the classifier was reported to diagnose cytomegalovirus status with high specificity and sensitivity. Presence/absence analyses assumed roughly uniform sequencing depth across donors, an assumption that may not hold. Strong co-occurrence of HLA alleles, especially DR and DQ, made assigning TCR associations to individual alleles difficult. The only immune exposure information available for the cohort was CMV serostatus. In the study, about 150 TCR beta chains were listed as associated with cytomegalovirus. A further reported finding was that TCR beta sequences accurately predicted the HLA-A and HLA-B alleles for most subjects in the first cohort. Across donors, most TCR sequences were observed very rarely, whereas some public TCRs were present in many individuals. Linkage disequilibrium might explain the correlated functional status among segregating V segments, but an unknown experimental factor could not be ruled out. The 87-base-pair reads could not distinguish some IMGT-functional V segments, including TRBV6-2 and TRBV6-3, so those segments were excluded. Because some donors lacked HLA typing at each locus, the association tests relied only on the typed subset. In a later analysis, most CMV-associated TCR beta chains were found to appear HLA-restricted, with HLA associations seemingly driven largely by CMV exposure. Compared with the roughly 700-donor mean, donors in an Asian-associated ancestry cluster had fewer N-insertions in productive TCRs, according to a later genetic analysis. The cohort was sequenced for TCR beta chains only, and without alpha or paired-chain data the features that could be detected were limited.

Libraries came from the immunoSEQ multiplex PCR assay. For the multiplex PCR, a mixture combining 60 forward primers for TCR Vbeta segments and 13 reverse primers for TCR Jbeta segments was used. Amplification of the CDR3 region of rearranged TCR beta genes was performed with a multiplex PCR assay on genomic DNA. On the Illumina HiSeq System, the amplified TCR beta libraries were sequenced as 87-base-pair reads. Processing in the source paper ran as follows. In a later analysis, tens of millions of unique TCR beta chains were counted across the 650 to 700 repertoires, and roughly 11 million of these chains were shared by at least two donors. A nearest-neighbor algorithm error-corrected the raw reads and collapsed the reads into unique sequences, merging closely related sequences to remove PCR and sequencing errors. To assign V, D and J gene segments, CDR3 sequences were aligned to IMGT reference sequences. For a sequence to be retained, a match of at least six nucleotides was required to both a V gene segment and a J gene segment. A rearrangement was called productive if the CDR3 had no stop codons and remained in frame with V and J, and every other rearrangement was called non-productive. CDR3 was defined by IMGT convention, running from the second conserved V-encoded cysteine to the conserved J-encoded phenylalanine. In an earlier analysis of more than 550 of the donors, sequences lacking an unambiguous match to a single V gene segment were excluded. In an earlier analysis of almost 600 of the donors, a V segment was called functional when productive rearrangements were above 56.7%, and segregating when the standard deviation between donors exceeded 5%. A statistical classification framework was developed to diagnose cytomegalovirus status using the catalog of TCR beta chain sequences. In a later analysis, TCR nucleotide sequences were compared against IMGT/GENE-DB human TR gene sequences so that V and J genes could be assigned. A later analysis assigned CDR3 sequences and most-parsimonious VDJ recombination scenarios with the TCRdist pipeline. A later analysis defined each TCR beta chain by its CDR3 amino acid sequence plus V-gene family, and excluded reads lacking a unique V-gene family. In a later analysis, 500 to 700 highly shared, low-generation-probability nucleotide sequences were removed to address suspected cross-contamination and a sequencing artifact. In a later analysis, a clonal expansion index for each public chain was calculated from normalized within-repertoire ranks of inferred template counts. Generation probabilities in a later analysis came from a VDJ recombination model fitted to out-of-frame rearrangements, and those results were checked against IGoR. A later analysis scored TCR-TCR, TCR-HLA and TCR-CMV co-occurrence with hypergeometric tests, applying a repertoire-size bias correction to TCR pairs. In a later analysis, false discovery rates were estimated by permuting HLA or CMV assignments 20 times. A later analysis grouped co-occurring TCRs with DBSCAN, adding TCRdist sequence similarity when clustering within HLA-allele-positive subsets. For co-occurrence clustering, repertoires with fewer than 30,000 or more than 120,000 public chains were excluded, along with 5 or 6 repertoires with anomalous nucleotide sharing. Entries here come from immuneACCESS through TCRdb and include only in-frame sequences with V and J called. Some clones fail to appear in such tables; in the studies checked, an unresolved V gene covers under half of the shortfall, and the cause of the remainder is unknown. The D gene and trimming were derived from the DNA, and the V and J assignments and clone size from that table. The sample contains about 240,000 clones, around 80% of them found a single time. Together, the top ten hold under 0.6% of the sample.

Sequencing used PBMCs. This chain is built from TRBV7-9 and TRBJ1-1; TRBD1 is possibly the D segment (6 matching bases). The receptor was derived from a boy aged 5-17 years in good health and CMV-seronegative. The CDR3 region reads CASSLTGNTEAFF. The sequenced DNA: TGTGCCAGCAGCCTGACAGGGAACACTGAAGCTTTCTTT.